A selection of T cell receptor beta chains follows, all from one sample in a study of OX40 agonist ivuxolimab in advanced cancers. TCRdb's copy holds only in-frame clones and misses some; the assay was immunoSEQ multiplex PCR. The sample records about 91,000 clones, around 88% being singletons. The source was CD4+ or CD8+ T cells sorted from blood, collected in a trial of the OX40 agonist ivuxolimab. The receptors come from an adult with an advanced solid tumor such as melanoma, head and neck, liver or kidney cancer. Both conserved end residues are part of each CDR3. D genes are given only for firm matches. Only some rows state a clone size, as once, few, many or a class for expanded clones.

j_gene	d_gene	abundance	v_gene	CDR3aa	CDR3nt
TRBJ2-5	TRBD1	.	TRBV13	CASSEGTGVRETQYF	TGTGCCAGCAGCGAAGGGACAGGGGTGCGAGAGACCCAGTACTTC
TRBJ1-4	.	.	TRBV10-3	CAIRDSGTDNEKLFF	TGTGCCATCAGAGACTCCGGGACGGATAATGAAAAACTGTTTTTT
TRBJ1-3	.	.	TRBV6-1	CASSEFGDTIYF	TGTGCCAGCAGTGAATTTGGTGACACCATATATTTT
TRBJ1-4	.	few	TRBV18	CASSPSEEKLFF	TGTGCCAGCTCACCGAGCGAGGAAAAACTGTTTTTT
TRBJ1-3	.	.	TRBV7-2	CASSLGRYGNTIYF	TGTGCCAGCAGCTTAGGGAGATATGGAAACACCATATATTTT
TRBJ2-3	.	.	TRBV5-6	CASSPPGEDTQYF	TGTGCCAGCAGCCCCCCTGGGGAAGATACGCAGTATTTT
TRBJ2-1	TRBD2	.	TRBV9	CASSPSGGINEQFF	TGTGCCAGCAGCCCGAGCGGGGGGATCAATGAGCAGTTCTTC
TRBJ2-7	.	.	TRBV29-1	CSVEDRGAAAYEQYF	TGCAGCGTTGAAGATCGGGGGGCGGCAGCCTACGAGCAGTACTTC
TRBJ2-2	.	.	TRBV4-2	CASSQDYSSGELFF	TGTGCCAGCAGCCAAGACTACTCCTCCGGGGAGCTGTTTTTT
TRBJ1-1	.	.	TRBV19	CASEWGRTGVNTEAFF	TGTGCCAGTGAGTGGGGCAGGACGGGGGTGAACACTGAAGCTTTCTTT
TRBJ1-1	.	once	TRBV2	CASSVVAEAFF	TGTGCCAGCAGTGTTGTCGCTGAAGCTTTCTTT
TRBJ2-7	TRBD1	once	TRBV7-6	CASSSAQGRQYF	TGTGCCAGCAGCTCCGCACAGGGGCGACAGTACTTC
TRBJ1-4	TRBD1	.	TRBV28	CAANRGRREKLFF	TGTGCCGCTAACAGGGGGCGGAGGGAAAAACTGTTTTTT
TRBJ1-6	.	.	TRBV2	CASSRGRGDSPLHF	TGTGCCAGCAGTAGGGGTAGGGGGGATTCACCCCTCCACTTT
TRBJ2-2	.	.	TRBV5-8	CASSRGTGRTGELFF	TGTGCCAGCAGCCGCGGAACAGGGCGGACCGGGGAGCTGTTTTTT
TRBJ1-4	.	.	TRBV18	CASSMEGLGGEKLFF	TGTGCCAGCTCTATGGAAGGGCTTGGTGGCGAAAAACTGTTTTTT
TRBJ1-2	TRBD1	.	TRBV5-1	CASSTGQGSYGYTF	TGCGCCAGCAGCACAGGACAGGGGAGCTATGGCTACACCTTC
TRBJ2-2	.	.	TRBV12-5	CASAMDRQTRELFF	TGTGCTAGTGCCATGGACCGTCAGACCCGGGAGCTGTTTTTT
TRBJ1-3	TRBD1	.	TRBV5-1	CASSFRTGENTIYF	TGCGCCAGCAGCTTCCGGACAGGGGAGAACACCATATATTTT
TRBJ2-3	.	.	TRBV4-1	CASSQDFGWGGRDTQYF	TGCGCCAGCAGCCAAGATTTCGGGTGGGGGGGCCGAGATACGCAGTATTTT
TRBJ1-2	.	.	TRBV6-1	CASQKGGVDGYTF	TGTGCCAGCCAAAAGGGGGGGGTAGACGGCTACACCTTC
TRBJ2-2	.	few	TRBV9	CASSVARRNTGELFF	TGTGCCAGCAGCGTAGCTAGGCGGAACACGGGGGAGCTGTTTTTT
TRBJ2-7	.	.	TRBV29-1	CSVWLGIEQYF	TGCAGCGTTTGGTTGGGGATCGAGCAGTACTTC
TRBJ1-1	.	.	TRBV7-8	CASSFSGRGTEAFF	TGTGCCAGCAGCTTTTCAGGGAGAGGAACTGAAGCTTTCTTT
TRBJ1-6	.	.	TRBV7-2	CASSLLRADNSPLHF	TGTGCCAGCAGCCTCCTCCGGGCTGATAATTCACCCCTCCACTTT
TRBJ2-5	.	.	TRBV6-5	CASKLGWGGEETQYF	TGTGCCAGCAAACTCGGATGGGGGGGCGAAGAGACCCAGTACTTC
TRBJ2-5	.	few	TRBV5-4	CASSFVIGRGGLGDQYF	TGTGCCAGCAGCTTTGTGATTGGTCGTGGGGGCCTGGGGGACCAGTACTTC
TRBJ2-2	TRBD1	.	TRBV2	CASSATGTGTGELFF	TGTGCCAGCAGCGCGACCGGGACAGGTACCGGGGAGCTGTTTTTT
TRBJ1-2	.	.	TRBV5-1	CASSLGGDYGYTF	TGCGCCAGCAGCTTGGGAGGCGACTATGGCTACACCTTC
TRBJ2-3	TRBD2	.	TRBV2	CASSGIAGGPGDTQYF	TGTGCCAGCAGCGGAATAGCGGGGGGGCCGGGAGATACGCAGTATTTT
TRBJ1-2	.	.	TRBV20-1	CSAQEYGYTF	TGCAGTGCTCAGGAGTATGGCTACACCTTC
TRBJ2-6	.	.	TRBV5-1	CASSSGTSGANVLTF	TGCGCCAGCAGCTCTGGGACCTCCGGGGCCAACGTCCTGACTTTC
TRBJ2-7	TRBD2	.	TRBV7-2	CASSPWWGGYEQYF	TGTGCCAGCAGCCCCTGGTGGGGGGGCTACGAGCAGTACTTC
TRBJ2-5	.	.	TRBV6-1	CASSRRGSTETQYF	TGTGCCAGCAGTAGAAGAGGGTCCACGGAGACCCAGTACTTC
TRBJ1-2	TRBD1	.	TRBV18	CASSPTGGYGYTF	TGTGCCAGCTCACCGACAGGGGGGTATGGCTACACCTTC